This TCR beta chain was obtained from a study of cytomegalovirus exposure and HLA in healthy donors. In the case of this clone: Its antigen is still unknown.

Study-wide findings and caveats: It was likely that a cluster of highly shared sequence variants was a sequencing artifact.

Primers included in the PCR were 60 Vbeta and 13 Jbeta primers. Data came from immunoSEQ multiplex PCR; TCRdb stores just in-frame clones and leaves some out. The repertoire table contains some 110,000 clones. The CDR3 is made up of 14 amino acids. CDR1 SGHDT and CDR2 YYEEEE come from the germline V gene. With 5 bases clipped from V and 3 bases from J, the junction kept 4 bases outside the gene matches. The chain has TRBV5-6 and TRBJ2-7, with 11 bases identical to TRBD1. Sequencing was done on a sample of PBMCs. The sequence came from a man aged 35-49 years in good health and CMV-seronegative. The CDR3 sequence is CASSPDRGLYEQYF. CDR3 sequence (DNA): TGTGCCAGCAGTCCGGACAGGGGGCTCTACGAGCAGTACTTC.